This T cell receptor beta chain was identified during a study of identical twins. Points from the study as a whole: For out-of-frame beta sequences, excess twin sharing was weaker.

The sample holds many counts of this clonotype. The antigen is undetermined. TCRdb redid the calling of the 5' RACE reads with MiXCR, one entry per CDR3 protein. In the table there are about 300,000 distinct CDR3 sequences, around 12% of which are singletons. A further study also used this sample, focusing on yellow fever vaccine responses in identical twins.

Sequenced input: CD8+ T cells sorted from blood. This TCR was recovered from a woman aged 18-29 years in good health.

The CDR3 DNA reads TGTGCCAGCAGTCCCGGAGGCCCCCCCAATGAGCAGTTCTTC. Its protein product is CASSPGGPPNEQFF. The chain joins TRBV12-3 or TRBV12-4 to TRBJ2-1, with a tentative D call TRBD2 (5 bases). The CDR3 has 14 residues. The germline V and J ends were trimmed by 5 bases and 6 bases, with 14 bases remaining between them.